This T cell receptor (beta chain) was identified during a study of cytomegalovirus exposure and HLA in healthy donors. Regarding the study as a whole: The study recorded 164 TCR beta chains that were cytomegalovirus-associated.

This CDR3 comprises 16 residues. Looked up from germline, CDR1 is SGHTA and CDR2 is FQGNSA. V lost 2 bases to trimming and J lost 1 base; unmatched junction nucleotides: 3. The donors were in the roughly 130-subject validation cohort; that cohort was separate from the approximately 700-subject first cohort. Method: immunoSEQ multiplex PCR; TCRdb's copy keeps in-frame clones and lacks some. This sample carries tens of thousands of clones, almost 97% of them seen once, and the ten largest clones take 1.6%. Remarks on this clone: Antigen: not known.

The sequenced sample was PBMCs. The genes are TRBV7-2 and TRBJ2-3; 10 bases are shared with TRBD1. This clonotype was obtained from a man aged 18-30 years in good health and CMV-seropositive. DNA of the CDR3: TGTGCCAGCAGCTTAATGGGGACAGGGGGCACAGATACGCAGTATTTT. This gives the protein CASSLMGTGGTDTQYF. The variable domain in full, completed from reference TRBV7-2 and TRBJ2-3, reads GAGVSQSPSNKVTEKGKDVELRCDPISGHTALYWYRQSLGQGLEFLIYFQGNSAPDKSGLPSDRFSAERTGGSVSTLTIQRTQQEDSAVYLCASSLMGTGGTDTQYFGPGTRLTVL.